A selection of T cell receptor beta chains follows, all from one sample in a study of shared T cell receptors in the human thymus. Here immunoSEQ multiplex PCR was the method, and the copy in TCRdb shows in-frame clones only, minus some. The sample carries roughly 710,000 clones, 80% to 90% recorded once. The same data also went into a second study, on human thymus T cells.

Sequencing input: thymocytes. These receptors all stem from a girl in the first two years of life with a congenital heart defect. The CDR3 runs from the conserved cysteine through the conserved F or W. A D gene is named only where the DNA matches it firmly. A clone size is listed for some rows: how often the clone was seen (once, few, many), or a class if it is expanded.

TRBV28	TRBJ1-2	TRBD1	NA	TGTGCCAGCAGTTTATGGCCGCAGGGGGCGCGAGGGACATATGGCTACACCTTC	CASSLWPQGARGTYGYTF
TRBV5-1	TRBJ2-4	TRBD2	NA	TGCGCCAGCAGCTTGTCGTGGACTCAGACTAGCGGGACTATCAAAAACATTCAGTACTTC	CASSLSWTQTSGTIKNIQYF
TRBV5-4	TRBJ2-1	TRBD1	NA	TGTGCCAGCGGAATACGGGACAGGGGCTACAATGAGCAGTTCTTC	CASGIRDRGYNEQFF
TRBV19	TRBJ2-2	TRBD1	once	TGTGCCAGTAGTATTCCCCAGGGGGACACCGGGGAGCTGTTTTTT	CASSIPQGDTGELFF
TRBV19	TRBJ1-2	NA	NA	TGTGCCAGTAGTTTCCGGGGGTTGGCCCCCACAGCATATGGCTACACCTTC	CASSFRGLAPTAYGYTF
TRBV18	TRBJ1-5	NA	NA	TGTGCCAGCTCTGCCCGAACAATCAATCAGCCCCAGCATTTT	CASSARTINQPQHF
TRBV2	TRBJ1-6	TRBD1	NA	TGTGCCAGCACTACACTCAGGACAGGGAATTCACCCCTCCACTTT	CASTTLRTGNSPLHF
TRBV6-6	TRBJ2-3	NA	NA	TGTGCCAGCAGTTATGGGGAGGAGATCGGCACAGATACGCAGTATTTT	CASSYGEEIGTDTQYF
TRBV7-6	TRBJ2-5	NA	few	TGTGCCAGCAGCTTAAGCCGGCAGGGTCAAGAGACCCAGTACTTC	CASSLSRQGQETQYF
TRBV11-1	TRBJ2-2	TRBD1	few	TGTGCCAGCAGCGGGATGGGACAGGGTGCGGCCGGGGAGCTGTTTTTT	CASSGMGQGAAGELFF
TRBV11-2	TRBJ2-7	TRBD2	NA	TGTGCCAGCAGCTCCTTCGCTAGCGGGTACGAGCAGTACTTC	CASSSFASGYEQYF
TRBV5-4	TRBJ1-6	NA	NA	TGTGCCAGCAGCTTGGCTGGGGCAGGTAATTCACCCCTCCACTTT	CASSLAGAGNSPLHF
TRBV5-4	TRBJ2-3	TRBD2	few	TGTGCCAGCAGCTTGTTGGACAAGAGACTAGCGGGGGCCCGAGATACGCAGTATTTT	CASSLLDKRLAGARDTQYF
TRBV5-1	TRBJ2-1	TRBD2	NA	TGCGCCAGCAGCTCGATCGGGGGGGCACGCTACAATGAGCAGTTCTTC	CASSSIGGARYNEQFF
TRBV19	TRBJ1-5	TRBD1	NA	TGTGCCAGTAGTAAGAAGGGACAGAGCAATCAGCCCCAGCATTTT	CASSKKGQSNQPQHF
TRBV21-1	TRBJ1-4	NA	NA	TGTGCCAGCAGCAATAGAGTTAGTGAAAAACTGTTTTTT	CASSNRVSEKLFF
TRBV6-5	TRBJ1-5	TRBD1	NA	TGTGCCAGCAGAGGACAGGGCAACCAGCCCCAGCATTTT	CASRGQGNQPQHF
TRBV6-5	TRBJ2-7	NA	few	TGTGCCAGCAGTTCGGTCAATCAGGGTTCCTACGAGCAGTACTTC	CASSSVNQGSYEQYF
TRBV19	TRBJ1-2	TRBD1	NA	TGTGCCAGTAGTACGTGGAAGACAGGGTGTTATGGCTACACCTTC	CASSTWKTGCYGYTF
TRBV7-2	TRBJ1-5	NA	NA	TGTGCCAGCAGCTTAGGCGGGCGACAGCCCCAGCATTTT	CASSLGGRQPQHF
TRBV11-2	TRBJ1-2	NA	NA	TGTGCCAGCAGCCCCCACCTGGAGGAGGATGGCTACACCTTC	CASSPHLEEDGYTF
TRBV6-4	TRBJ1-6	NA	NA	TGTGCCAGCAGTGACGGCAGGAACTCCCCCCTCCACTTT	CASSDGRNSPLHF
TRBV27	TRBJ1-1	NA	few	TGTGCCAGCAGTTTACGGCGGTTTATGAACACTGAAGCTTTCTTT	CASSLRRFMNTEAFF
TRBV7-8	TRBJ1-5	NA	NA	TGTGCCAGCAAACTAGGGCACCATCAGCCCCAGCATTTT	CASKLGHHQPQHF
TRBV7-2	TRBJ1-2	NA	NA	TGTGCCAGCAGTAGACAAACTTCTAACTATGGCTACACCTTC	CASSRQTSNYGYTF
TRBV5-8	TRBJ1-3	NA	NA	TGTGCCAGCAGCCAAGAGATATCTGGAAACACCATATATTTT	CASSQEISGNTIYF
TRBV4-1	TRBJ1-1	TRBD1	NA	TGCGCCAGCAGCCAAGAGGACAGGGGGCGGAGAGCTTTCTTT	CASSQEDRGRRAFF
TRBV28	TRBJ1-1	TRBD1	NA	TGTGCCAGCAGAACCGGGACAGGGGGCCGGGGAGCTTTCTTT	CASRTGTGGRGAFF
TRBV7-6	TRBJ2-6	NA	few	TGTGCCAGCAGCTTAGGGGATAGCAGGGCCCCTTCTGGGGCCAACGTCCTGACTTTC	CASSLGDSRAPSGANVLTF
TRBV5-1	TRBJ1-5	NA	NA	TGCGCCAGCAGCTTGGGCAGGAATCAGCCCCAGCATTTT	CASSLGRNQPQHF
TRBV5-5	TRBJ2-2	NA	NA	TGTGCCAGCAGCTTGGCCTTTTCCCCCGGGGAGCTGTTTTTT	CASSLAFSPGELFF
TRBV4-2	TRBJ2-1	NA	NA	TGTGCCAGCAGCCAAGAGCGGTCTGTAGCCTACAATGAGCAGTTCTTC	CASSQERSVAYNEQFF
TRBV11-3	TRBJ2-2	NA	NA	TGTGCCAGCAGCTTGGCCTGGGTTGGTGGGGGGGCGACGAACACCGGGGAGCTGTTTTTT	CASSLAWVGGGATNTGELFF
TRBV15	TRBJ1-2	TRBD1	NA	TGTGCCACCAGCAGACACGCAAGGGGGCGACAGGGGGGGGATGGCTACACCTTC	CATSRHARGRQGGDGYTF
TRBV28	TRBJ1-1	NA	few	TGTGCCAGCAGTTTCTTCAGTAACACTGAAGCTTTCTTT	CASSFFSNTEAFF
TRBV27	TRBJ2-1	NA	NA	TGTGCCAGCAGGTGGGCCCCCAGGGTGGGGGCCTACGAGGGTGAGCAGTTCTTC	CASRWAPRVGAYEGEQFF
TRBV6-5	TRBJ2-2	TRBD1	NA	TGTGCCAGCAGCCGACAGGGGCGGGCCGGGGAGCTGTTTTTT	CASSRQGRAGELFF
TRBV10-3	TRBJ1-1	TRBD1	few	TGTGCCACTCAGAAGGGGGCCGAAGCTTTCTTT	CATQKGAEAFF
TRBV27	TRBJ1-2	NA	few	TGTGCCAGCAGTCCCAAGCCCACCCTAAGCGTCTTTGGCTACACCTTC	CASSPKPTLSVFGYTF
TRBV18	TRBJ2-7	TRBD1	NA	TGTGCCAGCTCACCCAGGGACAGGAGATCTACCTACGAGCAGTACTTC	CASSPRDRRSTYEQYF
TRBV7-2	TRBJ1-6	TRBD1	once	TGTGCCAGCAGCTTAGTTGTACGGGAAGGACAGGGGTCCGATTCACCCCTCCACTTT	CASSLVVREGQGSDSPLHF
TRBV25-1	TRBJ2-1	TRBD2	NA	TGTGCCAGCCAGCGGGGGAGGATATACAATGAGCAGTTCTTC	CASQRGRIYNEQFF
TRBV11-2	TRBJ2-7	NA	NA	TGTGCCAGCAGGCAACAGGGCGTCGGGCCCTACGAGCAGTACTTC	CASRQQGVGPYEQYF
TRBV7-2	TRBJ1-5	TRBD1	NA	TGTGCCAGCAGTCTTAACGGGGGACAGAGCGATAGCAATCAGCCCCAGCATTTT	CASSLNGGQSDSNQPQHF
TRBV6-5	TRBJ1-2	NA	NA	TGTGCCAGCAGTTCTCACAGGGCCAGTGGCGGCTACACCTTC	CASSSHRASGGYTF
TRBV19	TRBJ1-5	NA	NA	TGTGCCAGTAGGCCGGGACACAACCTGGGGCAGCCCCAGCATTTT	CASRPGHNLGQPQHF